The entry that follows covers one T cell receptor beta chain sequence. No antigen is known for it. Qualities for individual bases were not recorded, and no much larger clone is one base off. CDR1 and CDR2 were assigned from the germline V gene (reference sequence) as LNHNV and YYDKDF. The junction carries 11 bases between V and J, which are trimmed by 0 bases and 9 bases respectively. The CDR3 sequence holds 13 residues, the cysteine and phenylalanine included. Only CDR3 DNA is held: 39 bases, read in frame from base 1. This record comes from a study of shared clonotypes between healthy human individuals (dated by TCRdb to 2019 to 2021). Study-wide context: The cohort comprised a couple of women and a few men aged 18 to 49 years. For each donor, CD4 naive and CD4 memory were each run on three plates, CD8 naive on two plates, and CD8 memory on one plate. To estimate repertoire size and how much clonotype sharing occurs between individuals, the study deeply sequenced the blood TCR repertoires of about five healthy adults. To increase sequencing depth and limit assay-specific biases, TCR repertoire library preparation and sequencing were carried out by different laboratories using diverse techniques. Each donor's leukapheresis produced roughly between about 0.8 and 8.9 billion PBMCs. Overall study outcomes, separate from this receptor: Clonotypes shared by all four sorted-subset donors showed higher generation probabilities than non-shared clonotypes. Sharing across a few donors was observed for approximately 5% of naive CD4, over 3% of naive CD8, 2.3% of memory CD4, and about 0.4% of memory CD8 clonotypes. Sampling was limited to blood, and TCR repertoires in tissue likely differ from TCR repertoires in blood. Larger estimated clonotype richness was generally found for naive subsets than for memory subsets. Even with the large sequencing depth, rarefaction of the sorted-subset datasets indicated that sequencing was incomplete. The genetic and exposure-history diversity represented was limited by the small number of donors. Pairwise subsampling led to the expectation that sequencing depth would affect the degree of clonotype sharing among donors.

Healthy HIV-negative adults with no recently reported acute infections or vaccinations were included as donors. Every donor was a Caucasian adult residing in Nashville, Tennessee, USA. CD4+ T cells were enriched through magnetic negative selection, after which naive cells were positively selected on CD45RA and the remaining negative fraction served as the memory subset. After blood collection by leukapheresis, PBMCs were isolated using Ficoll-Histopaque density gradient centrifugation and then cryopreserved in the vapor phase of liquid nitrogen. Analytical flow cytometry was used to check the purity and quantity of each magnetically sorted T cell population. Genomic DNA was isolated from each sorted fraction and quantified by UV absorbance on a Nanodrop 2000c. TCR CDR3 regions were amplified from genomic DNA by multiplex PCR using the deep immunoSEQ assay. Extracted genomic DNA from each cell subset was spread evenly across all wells of several immunoSEQ 96-well plates, with each plate serving as a replicate. For sorted subsets, 150 to 250 ng of genomic DNA, equivalent to around 30,000 T cell genomes, went into each replicate PCR. The purified libraries were quantified using a Qubit 3.0 fluorometer, sized with a Bioanalyzer 2100, and then quantified again using the KAPA Library Quantification kit. Every immunoSEQ 96-well plate was sequenced on a dedicated single-read 150-cycle Illumina NextSeq 550 flow cell. Regarding the original processing steps: Because the immunoSEQ output held only junctional sequences and lacked quality scores, the filtering could not match the filtering applied to full-length reads. Sequences were annotated with PyIR, a Python wrapper for IgBLAST v1.9, and V/J genes and CDR3 were assigned using IMGT germline references. Any read was removed if the V/J assignment was weak (E-value above 1e-6), the CDR3 was missing, or the read contained stop codons, out-of-frame junctions, or ambiguous translated residues. A V3J clonotype was defined by an identical inferred V gene, J gene, and CDR3 amino acid sequence. To compute the percentage overlap between repertoires, the number of shared unique clonotypes was divided by the size of the smaller repertoire. Richness of each repertoire was evaluated using RTK rarefaction, the Chao1 estimator, and Recon v2.1 estimates of unobserved clonotypes. OLGA was used to compute generation probabilities for all TCRbeta clonotypes that the gDNA method yielded from a few donors. TCRdb holds this immuneACCESS table with in-frame rearrangements only. Some clones are missing; in checked studies, unresolved V genes explain under half, and the rest has no known cause. V and J calls and clone size come straight from that table; D and trimming were deduced from the DNA. The sample has over a million clones on record, about four fifths of them singletons. The ten largest clones represent about 0.52% of the sample.

The sample taken for sequencing was memory CD4+ T cells from PBMCs. According to the study, the label for this sample's cell subset or site signals: CD45RA-negative fraction. The sequence was collected from a young man in good health. Some clones in this sample may be carry-over from other donors' samples. Rearrangement joined TRBV15 to TRBJ1-2; the D gene is perhaps TRBD1, from 5 matching bases. The sequenced DNA: TGTGCCACCAGCAGAGATCCGGGGGATCGCTACACCTTC. Translated, it reads CATSRDPGDRYTF. With the portions outside the CDR3 filled from the reference TRBV15 and TRBJ1-2 genes, the complete variable region becomes DAMVIQNPRYQVTQFGKPVTLSCSQTLNHNVMYWYQQKSSQAPKLLFHYYDKDFNNEADTPDNFQSRRPNTSFCFLDIRSPGLGDTAMYLCATSRDPGDRYTFGSGTRLTVV.